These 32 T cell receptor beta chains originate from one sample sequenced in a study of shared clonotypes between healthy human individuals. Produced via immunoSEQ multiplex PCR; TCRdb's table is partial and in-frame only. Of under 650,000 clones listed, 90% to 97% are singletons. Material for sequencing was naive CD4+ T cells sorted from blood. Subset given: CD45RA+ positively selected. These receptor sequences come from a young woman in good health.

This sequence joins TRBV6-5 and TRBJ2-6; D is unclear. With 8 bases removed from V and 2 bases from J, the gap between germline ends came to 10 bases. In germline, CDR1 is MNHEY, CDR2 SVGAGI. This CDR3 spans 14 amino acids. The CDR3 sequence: CASGKEAGANVLTF. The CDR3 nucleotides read TGTGCCAGCGGTAAAGAAGCTGGGGCCAACGTCCTGACTTTC.

The CDR3 nucleotides are TGTGCCAGCAGTTTTCAGGGACTAGCGGCTTTCTTC. This sequence encodes CASSFQGLAAFF. V is TRBV28 and J is TRBJ2-1; 11 positions agree with TRBD2. Looked up from germline, CDR1 is MDHEN and CDR2 is SYDVKM. CDR3 size: 12 residues. J was trimmed by 16 bases and V by 3 bases; bases with no gene match: 5.

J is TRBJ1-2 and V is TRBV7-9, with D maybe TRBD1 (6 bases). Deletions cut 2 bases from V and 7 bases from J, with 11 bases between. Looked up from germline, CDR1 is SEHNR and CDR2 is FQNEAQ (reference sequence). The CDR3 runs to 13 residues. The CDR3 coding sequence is TGTGCCAGCAGCTTATCAGGGGTTGGTGGCTACACCTTC. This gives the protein CASSLSGVGGYTF.

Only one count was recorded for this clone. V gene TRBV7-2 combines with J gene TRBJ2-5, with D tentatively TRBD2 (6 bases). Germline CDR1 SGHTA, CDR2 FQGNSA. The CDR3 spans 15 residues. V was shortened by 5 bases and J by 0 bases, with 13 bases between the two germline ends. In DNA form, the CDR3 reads TGTGCCAGCAGCGCAAAGGCGGGGAACCAAGAGACCCAGTACTTC. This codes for CASSAKAGNQETQYF.

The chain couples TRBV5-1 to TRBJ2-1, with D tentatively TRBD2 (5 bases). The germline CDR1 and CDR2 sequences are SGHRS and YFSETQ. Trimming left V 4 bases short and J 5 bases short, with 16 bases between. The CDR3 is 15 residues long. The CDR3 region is CASSRGLAENNEQFF. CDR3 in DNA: TGCGCCAGCAGCCGAGGGCTAGCAGAAAACAATGAGCAGTTCTTC.

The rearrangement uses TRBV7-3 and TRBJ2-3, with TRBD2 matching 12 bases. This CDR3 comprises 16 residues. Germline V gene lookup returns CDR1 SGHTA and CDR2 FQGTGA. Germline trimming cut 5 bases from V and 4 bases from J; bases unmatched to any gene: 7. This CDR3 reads CASSPTSGSGADTQYF. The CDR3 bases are TGTGCCAGCAGCCCGACTAGCGGGAGTGGGGCAGATACGCAGTATTTT.

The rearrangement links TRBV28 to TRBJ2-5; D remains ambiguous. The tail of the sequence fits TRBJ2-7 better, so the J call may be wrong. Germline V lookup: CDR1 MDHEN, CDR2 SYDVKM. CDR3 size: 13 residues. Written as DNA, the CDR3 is TGTGCCAGCAGTTTACCTCTCGTGTACGAGCAGTACTTC. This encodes CASSLPLVYEQYF.

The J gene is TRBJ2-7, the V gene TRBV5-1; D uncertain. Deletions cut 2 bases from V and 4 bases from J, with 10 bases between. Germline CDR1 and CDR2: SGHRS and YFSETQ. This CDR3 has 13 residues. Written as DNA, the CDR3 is TGCGCCAGCAGCTTATGGACCTCTTACGAGCAGTACTTC. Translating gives CASSLWTSYEQYF.

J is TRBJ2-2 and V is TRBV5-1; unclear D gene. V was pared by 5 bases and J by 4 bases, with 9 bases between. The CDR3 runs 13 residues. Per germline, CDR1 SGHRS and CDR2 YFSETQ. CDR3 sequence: CASRTTSTGELFF. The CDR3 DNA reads TGCGCCAGCAGGACCACAAGCACCGGGGAGCTGTTTTTT.

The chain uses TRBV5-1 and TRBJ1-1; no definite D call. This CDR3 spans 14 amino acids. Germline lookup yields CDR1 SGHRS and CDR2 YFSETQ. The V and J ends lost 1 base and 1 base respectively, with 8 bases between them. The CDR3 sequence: CASSLFERNTEAFF. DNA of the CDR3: TGCGCCAGCAGCTTGTTTGAGAGGAACACTGAAGCTTTCTTT.

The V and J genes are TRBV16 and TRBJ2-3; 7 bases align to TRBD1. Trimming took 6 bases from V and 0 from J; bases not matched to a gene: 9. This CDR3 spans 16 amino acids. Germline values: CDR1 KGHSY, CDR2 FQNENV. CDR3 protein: CASRARTGRSTDTQYF. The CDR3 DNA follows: TGTGCCAGCAGAGCACGGACAGGCCGCAGCACAGATACGCAGTATTTT. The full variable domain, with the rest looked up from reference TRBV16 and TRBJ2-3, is GEEVAQTPKHLVRGEGQKAKLYCAPIKGHSYVFWYQQVLKNEFKFLISFQNENVFDETGMPKERFSAKCLPNSPCSLEIQATKLEDSAVYFCASRARTGRSTDTQYFGPGTRLTVL.

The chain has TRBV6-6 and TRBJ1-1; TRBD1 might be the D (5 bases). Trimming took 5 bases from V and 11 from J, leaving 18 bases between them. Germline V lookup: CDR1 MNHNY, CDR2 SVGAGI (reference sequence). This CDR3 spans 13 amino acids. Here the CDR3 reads CASSAGGSREAFF. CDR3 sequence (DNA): TGTGCCAGCAGTGCGGGGGGGTCTCGAGAGGCTTTCTTT.

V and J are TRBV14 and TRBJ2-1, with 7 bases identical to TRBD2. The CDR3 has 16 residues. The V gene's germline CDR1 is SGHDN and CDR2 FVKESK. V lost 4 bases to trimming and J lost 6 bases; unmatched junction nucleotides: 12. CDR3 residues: CASSLRPGGRPNEQFF. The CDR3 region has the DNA TGTGCCAGCAGCCTACGACCGGGAGGAAGGCCCAATGAGCAGTTCTTC.

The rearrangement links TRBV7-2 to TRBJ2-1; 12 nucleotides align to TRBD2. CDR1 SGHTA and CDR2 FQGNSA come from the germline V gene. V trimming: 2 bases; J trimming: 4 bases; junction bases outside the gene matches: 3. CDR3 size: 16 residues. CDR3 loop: CASSLRLAGGYNEQFF. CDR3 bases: TGTGCCAGCAGCTTACGGCTAGCGGGAGGGTACAATGAGCAGTTCTTC.

CDR3 region: CASSYGGIQGYEQYF. DNA for the CDR3: TGTGCCAGCAGTTACGGCGGGATCCAGGGGTACGAGCAGTACTTC. The J gene is TRBJ2-7, the V gene TRBV6-5; D may be TRBD1 or TRBD2 (6 bases each). V lost 2 bases to trimming and J lost 4 bases, with 15 bases between them. There are 15 residues in the CDR3. The germline gives CDR1 MNHEY, CDR2 SVGAGI.

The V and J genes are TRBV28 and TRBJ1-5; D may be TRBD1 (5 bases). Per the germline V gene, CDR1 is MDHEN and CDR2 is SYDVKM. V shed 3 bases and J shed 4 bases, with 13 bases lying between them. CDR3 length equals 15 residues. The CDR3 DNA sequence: TGTGCCAGCAGTTTGCTCCACGGGGGGAATCAGCCCCAGCATTTT. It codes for CASSLLHGGNQPQHF. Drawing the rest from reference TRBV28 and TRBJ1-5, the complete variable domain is DVKVTQSSRYLVKRTGEKVFLECVQDMDHENMFWYRQDPGLGLRLIYFSYDVKMKEKGDIPEGYSVSREKKERFSLILESASTNQTSMYLCASSLLHGGNQPQHFGDGTRLSIL.

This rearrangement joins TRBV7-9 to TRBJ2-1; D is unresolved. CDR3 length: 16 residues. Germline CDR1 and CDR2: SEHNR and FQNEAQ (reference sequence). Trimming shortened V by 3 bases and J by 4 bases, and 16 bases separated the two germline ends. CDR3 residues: CASSLRRRTEYNEQFF. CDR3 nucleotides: TGTGCCAGCAGCTTGAGACGCAGGACGGAATACAATGAGCAGTTCTTC.

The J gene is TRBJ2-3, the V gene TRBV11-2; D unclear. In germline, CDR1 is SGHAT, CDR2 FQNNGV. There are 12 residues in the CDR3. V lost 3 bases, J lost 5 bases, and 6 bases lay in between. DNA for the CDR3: TGTGCCAGCAGCTTGGTTGGAGATACGCAGTATTTT. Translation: CASSLVGDTQYF.

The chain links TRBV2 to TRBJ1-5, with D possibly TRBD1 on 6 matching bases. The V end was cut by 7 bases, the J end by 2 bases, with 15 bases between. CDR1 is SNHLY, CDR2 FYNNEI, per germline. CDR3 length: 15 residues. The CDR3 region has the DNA TGTGCCAGCAAAGATAGGACAGCCCGCAATCAGCCCCAGCATTTT. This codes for CASKDRTARNQPQHF.

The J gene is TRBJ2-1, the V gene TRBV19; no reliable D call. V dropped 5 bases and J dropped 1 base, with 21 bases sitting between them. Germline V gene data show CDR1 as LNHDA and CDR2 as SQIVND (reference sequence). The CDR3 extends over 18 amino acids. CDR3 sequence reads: CASSGLTRTVQSYNEQFF. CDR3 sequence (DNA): TGTGCCAGTAGTGGATTGACCCGGACGGTACAATCCTACAATGAGCAGTTCTTC.

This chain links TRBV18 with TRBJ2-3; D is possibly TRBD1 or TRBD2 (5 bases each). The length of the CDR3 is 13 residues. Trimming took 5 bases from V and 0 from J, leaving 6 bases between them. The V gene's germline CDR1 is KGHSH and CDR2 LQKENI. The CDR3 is CASSGDSTDTQYF. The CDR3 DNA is TGTGCCAGCTCAGGGGACAGCACAGATACGCAGTATTTT.

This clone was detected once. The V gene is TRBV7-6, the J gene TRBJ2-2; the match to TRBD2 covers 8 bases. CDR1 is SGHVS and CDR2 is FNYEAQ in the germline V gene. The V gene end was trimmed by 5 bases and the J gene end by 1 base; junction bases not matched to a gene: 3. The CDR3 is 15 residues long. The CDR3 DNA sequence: TGTGCCAGCAGCGAGACTAGCGTGAACACCGGGGAGCTGTTTTTT. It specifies CASSETSVNTGELFF.

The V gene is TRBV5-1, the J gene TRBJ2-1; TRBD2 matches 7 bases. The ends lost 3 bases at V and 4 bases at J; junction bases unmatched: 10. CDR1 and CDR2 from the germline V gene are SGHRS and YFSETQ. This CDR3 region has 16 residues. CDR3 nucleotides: TGCGCCAGCAGCTCTCTCCTAGCGGACATATACAATGAGCAGTTCTTC. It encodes CASSSLLADIYNEQFF.

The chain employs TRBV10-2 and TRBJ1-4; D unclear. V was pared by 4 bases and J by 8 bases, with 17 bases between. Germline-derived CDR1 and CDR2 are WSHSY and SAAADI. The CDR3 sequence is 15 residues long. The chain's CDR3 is CASSGVITEAEKLFF. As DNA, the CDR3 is TGCGCCAGCAGTGGAGTTATTACTGAGGCCGAAAAACTGTTTTTT.

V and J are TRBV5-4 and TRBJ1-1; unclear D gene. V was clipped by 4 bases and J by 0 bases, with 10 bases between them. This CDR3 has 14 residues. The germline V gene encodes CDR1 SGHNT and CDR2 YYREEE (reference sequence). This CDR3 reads CASSPRPLNTEAFF. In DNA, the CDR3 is TGTGCCAGCAGCCCTCGACCCTTGAACACTGAAGCTTTCTTT. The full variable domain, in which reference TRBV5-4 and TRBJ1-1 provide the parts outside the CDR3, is ETGVTQSPTHLIKTRGQQVTLRCSSQSGHNTVSWYQQALGQGPQFIFQYYREEENGRGNFPPRFSGLQFPNYSSELNVNALELDDSALYLCASSPRPLNTEAFFGQGTRLTVV.

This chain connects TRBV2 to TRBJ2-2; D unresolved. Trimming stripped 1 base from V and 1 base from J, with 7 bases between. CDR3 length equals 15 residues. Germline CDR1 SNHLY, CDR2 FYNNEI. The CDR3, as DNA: TGTGCCAGCAGTGAAGTTTTTTGGAACACCGGGGAGCTGTTTTTT. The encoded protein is CASSEVFWNTGELFF.

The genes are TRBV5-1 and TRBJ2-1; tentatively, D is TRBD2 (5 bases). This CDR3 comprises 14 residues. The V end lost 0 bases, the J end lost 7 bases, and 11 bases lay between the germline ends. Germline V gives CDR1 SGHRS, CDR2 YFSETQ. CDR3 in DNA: TGCGCCAGCAGCTTGGGAGCGGCATATAATGAGCAGTTCTTC. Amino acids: CASSLGAAYNEQFF.

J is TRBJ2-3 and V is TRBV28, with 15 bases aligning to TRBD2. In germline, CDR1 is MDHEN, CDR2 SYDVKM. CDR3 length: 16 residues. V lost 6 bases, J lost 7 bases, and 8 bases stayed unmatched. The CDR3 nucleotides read TGTGCCAGCAGATTGGGACTAGCGGGAGGAGTCTATACGCAGTATTTT. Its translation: CASRLGLAGGVYTQYF.

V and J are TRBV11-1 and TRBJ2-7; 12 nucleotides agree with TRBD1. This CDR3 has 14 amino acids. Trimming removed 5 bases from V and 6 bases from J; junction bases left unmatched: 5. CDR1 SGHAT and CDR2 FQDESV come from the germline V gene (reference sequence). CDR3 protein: CASSEGQGAPEQYF. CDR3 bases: TGTGCCAGCAGCGAGGGACAGGGGGCACCCGAGCAGTACTTC.

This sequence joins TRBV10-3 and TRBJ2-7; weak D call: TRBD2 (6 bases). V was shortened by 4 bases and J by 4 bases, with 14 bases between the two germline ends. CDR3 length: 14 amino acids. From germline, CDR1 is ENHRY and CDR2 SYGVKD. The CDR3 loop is CAISGAGPAYEQYF. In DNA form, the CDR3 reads TGTGCCATCAGTGGGGCGGGACCAGCTTACGAGCAGTACTTC.

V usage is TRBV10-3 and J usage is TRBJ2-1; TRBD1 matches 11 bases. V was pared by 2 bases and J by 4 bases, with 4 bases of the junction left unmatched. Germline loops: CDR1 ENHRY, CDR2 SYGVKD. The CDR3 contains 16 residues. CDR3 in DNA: TGTGCCATCAGTGAGAAGGGACAGGGGGGATACAATGAGCAGTTCTTC. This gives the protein CAISEKGQGGYNEQFF.

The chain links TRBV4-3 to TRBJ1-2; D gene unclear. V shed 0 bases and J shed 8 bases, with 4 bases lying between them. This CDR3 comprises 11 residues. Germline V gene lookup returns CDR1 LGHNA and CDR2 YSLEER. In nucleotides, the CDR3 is TGCGCCAGCAGCCAAGAGTCAGGCTACACCTTC. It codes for CASSQESGYTF.